This entry concerns a single T cell receptor (beta chain). This specimen comes from a study of blood T cell repertoires in COVID-19. About the research overall: PBMCs, B-cell-depleted T cells, or T cells were the source of the cDNA or gDNA that made up the material.

The protocol was immunoSEQ multiplex PCR, while the TCRdb copy is restricted to in-frame clones and leaves out a portion. Among roughly 230,000 clones listed, around 84% were seen once. Sequencing was performed on peripheral blood. This receptor was obtained from a woman older than 75 with COVID-19, enrolled during active disease.

The CDR3 region has the DNA TGTGCCAGTAGTATAGAAATGGGGGCGGCTGGGGCCAACGTCCTGACTTTC. The encoded protein is CASSIEMGAAGANVLTF. V is TRBV19 and J is TRBJ2-6; TRBD1 might be the D (6 bases). The CDR3 is 17 amino acids. V was cut by 0 bases and J by 2 bases, with 11 bases left in between. CDR1 is LNHDA, CDR2 SQIVND, per germline (reference sequence).